This T cell receptor beta chain was recovered during a study of identical twins. Whole-study findings and limits: The study drew conclusions from cross-sectional statistical analysis, not from following the same donors.

The germline gives CDR1 SGHTA, CDR2 FQGNSA. This CDR3 has 14 amino acids. Healthy Caucasians, and only they, were the donors. This clonotype was observed many times. Its antigen is not identified. At one end the junction does not follow the germline gene, possibly because of a read error. Template switching added a universal primer site, and cDNA bore unique molecular identifiers. TCRdb independently ran MiXCR on the 5' RACE reads; one entry per CDR3 protein. The sample lists roughly 1.6 million distinct CDR3 sequences; around 29% were seen once. This clonotype was obtained from a newborn girl in good health. The sample was cord blood. The chain joins TRBV7-2 to TRBJ1-4; possibly TRBD1 for D (6 bases). The CDR3 protein is CASSLGGGNEKLFF. The CDR3 coding sequence is TGTGCCAGCAGTTTAGGAGGGGGGAATGAAAAACTGTTTTTT.